A selection of T cell receptor beta chains follows, all from one sample in a study of cytomegalovirus exposure and HLA in healthy donors. The method was immunoSEQ multiplex PCR; TCRdb's version includes in-frame clones alone and lacks a portion of them. This sample has fewer than 200,000 clones, with 70% to 90% found just once. The sequenced sample was PBMCs. Source of these receptors: a woman younger than 30 in good health and CMV-seronegative. The CDR3 runs from the conserved cysteine through the conserved F or W. The D gene is left open where the match is weak. A clone size is listed for some rows: how often the clone was seen (once, few, many), or a class if it is expanded.

cdr3_nt	cdr3_aa	j_call	clone_size	d_call	v_call
TGTGCCAGCAGTTTATACAGGGGGGGCACTGAAGCTTTCTTT	CASSLYRGGTEAFF	TRBJ1-1	NA	TRBD1	TRBV6-5
TGTGCCAGCCGGGGACAGGGGGCATCTGGGGCCAACGTCCTGACTTTC	CASRGQGASGANVLTF	TRBJ2-6	NA	TRBD1	TRBV7-9
TGTGCCTGGAGTGGGACAGCCTCTGGAAACACCATATATTTT	CAWSGTASGNTIYF	TRBJ1-3	NA	NA	TRBV30
TGTGCCAGCAGACAATGGGGTCAGGGGTTCGTAAAGGGGGAGCTGTTTTTT	CASRQWGQGFVKGELFF	TRBJ2-2	NA	NA	TRBV2
TGTGCCAGCAGCTTAACGTCAGCGGCAGCACCCTACGAGCAGTACTTC	CASSLTSAAAPYEQYF	TRBJ2-7	NA	NA	TRBV7-3
TGTGCCAGCAGTGACGGGGGGACAGGGGGCTACGAGCAGTACTTC	CASSDGGTGGYEQYF	TRBJ2-7	NA	TRBD1	TRBV7-2
TGCGCCAGCAGCCAAGAAGCAGGGGTCAGCCACGAGCAGTACTTC	CASSQEAGVSHEQYF	TRBJ2-7	NA	NA	TRBV4-3
TGCGCCAGCAGCCAAGAAGCTCGGAAGGGGCGCGACTATGGCTACACCTTC	CASSQEARKGRDYGYTF	TRBJ1-2	NA	NA	TRBV4-1
TGTGCCTGGAGAGTCGGGCGTGGGACAGTATCCCACGAGCAGTACTTC	CAWRVGRGTVSHEQYF	TRBJ2-7	NA	TRBD1	TRBV30
TGTGCCAGCAGCTTTCGGGGGTATGAAAAACTGTTTTTT	CASSFRGYEKLFF	TRBJ1-4	NA	NA	TRBV5-6
TGCGCCAGCAGCCAAGAACTGCAATTACGTCCCTACGAGCAGTACTTC	CASSQELQLRPYEQYF	TRBJ2-7	NA	NA	TRBV4-1
TGTGCCAGCAGTTATGGGGGGGGGTCCAAAAACATTCAGTACTTC	CASSYGGGSKNIQYF	TRBJ2-4	NA	TRBD2	TRBV6-5
TGTGCCAGCAGTGACCCGGGGACAGGGGTCAATGAGCAGTTCTTC	CASSDPGTGVNEQFF	TRBJ2-1	NA	TRBD1	TRBV6-4
TGCGCCAGCAGCTTGACAGGGGAATCGGAAGGCTACACCTTC	CASSLTGESEGYTF	TRBJ1-2	NA	TRBD1	TRBV5-1
TGCGCCAGCAGCCCCCCGGGGAGGGCAGAGACCCAGTACTTC	CASSPPGRAETQYF	TRBJ2-5	NA	TRBD2	TRBV5-1
TGTGCCAGCAGTCATATAGCGGGAGGGAACTACAATGAGCAGTTCTTC	CASSHIAGGNYNEQFF	TRBJ2-1	NA	TRBD2	TRBV13
TGCGCCAGCAGCTTGGGGAGGGAACGTGGCTACACCTTC	CASSLGRERGYTF	TRBJ1-2	few	NA	TRBV5-1
TGCAGCGTTGAACTAACGGGGACTCCTAACTATGGCTACACCTTC	CSVELTGTPNYGYTF	TRBJ1-2	NA	NA	TRBV29-1
TGTGCCATCAGTGAGGCCGGGACTACCTCCACAGATACGCAGTATTTT	CAISEAGTTSTDTQYF	TRBJ2-3	NA	TRBD2	TRBV10-3
TGTGCCAGCAGCTTACACCGGACAGGGAGGGGATACAATGAGCAGTTCTTC	CASSLHRTGRGYNEQFF	TRBJ2-1	NA	NA	TRBV11-2
TGTGCCAGCCGCGGCGTAACTGAAGCTTTCTTT	CASRGVTEAFF	TRBJ1-1	NA	NA	TRBV19
TGCGCCAGCAGCCAAGGAGCGCAGGTTAGCGGTGAAGCTTTCTTT	CASSQGAQVSGEAFF	TRBJ1-1	few	NA	TRBV4-3
TGCGCCAGCAGCCAAGATCCCCCAGGGGCTAGCGAAGCTTTCTTT	CASSQDPPGASEAFF	TRBJ1-1	NA	NA	TRBV4-1